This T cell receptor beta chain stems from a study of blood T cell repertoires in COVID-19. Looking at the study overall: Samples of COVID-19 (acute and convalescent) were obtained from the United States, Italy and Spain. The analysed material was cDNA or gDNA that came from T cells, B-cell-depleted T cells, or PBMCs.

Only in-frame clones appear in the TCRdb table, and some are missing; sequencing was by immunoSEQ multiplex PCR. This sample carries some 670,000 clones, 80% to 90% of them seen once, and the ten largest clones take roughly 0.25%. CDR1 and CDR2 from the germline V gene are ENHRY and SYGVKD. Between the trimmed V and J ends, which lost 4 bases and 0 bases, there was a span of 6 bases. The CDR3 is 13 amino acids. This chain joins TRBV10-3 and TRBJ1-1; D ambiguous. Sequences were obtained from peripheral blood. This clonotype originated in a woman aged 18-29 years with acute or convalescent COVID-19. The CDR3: CAISGALNTEAFF. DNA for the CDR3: TGTGCCATCAGTGGGGCCCTGAACACTGAAGCTTTCTTT.